This entry describes one T cell receptor beta chain. Its target is not known. Produced via immunoSEQ multiplex PCR; TCRdb's table is partial and in-frame only. The top ten clones hold 1.5% to 2% of a sample with about 400,000 clones, 70% to 90% of them seen once. The data were obtained in a study of Ad26.COV2.S vaccination and SARS-CoV-2 variants. The V and J ends lost 3 bases and 10 bases, in that order; junction bases with no gene match: 12. This CDR3 comprises 15 residues. Germline V gene data show CDR1 as LGHNA and CDR2 as YSLEER. Overall study findings and caveats: An underestimation of total T cell responses may have resulted from the TCR breadth and depth analyses.

Treatment described: about 20 received Ad26.COV2.S at low or high dose, single or two shots; about five received placebo; per-sample allocation not given. Samples were taken on day 63 after the first vaccine or placebo injection. The sequence derives from a person aged 18-65 years who received the Ad26.COV2.S COVID-19 vaccine or a placebo. This chain joins TRBV4-3 and TRBJ2-3, with TRBD2 identical over 8 bases. The source was peripheral blood, collected in a trial of Ad26.COV2.S vaccine versus placebo. For the CDR3, the DNA is TGCGCCAGCAGCCAGATGGGATTTAGCGGGGAAGCGCAGTATTTT. Encoded protein: CASSQMGFSGEAQYF.